The TCR beta chain under discussion was sequenced for a study of T cells in Graves' hyperthyroidism and ophthalmopathy. Across the whole study: Sampling of peripheral blood happened at initial diagnosis, prior to any treatment. Study observations and caveats: Most thyroid-expanded clonotypes above 0.001 were also found in blood.

Patients were excluded for uncontrolled infection, other autoimmune disease, pregnancy or lactation. Details on this clonotype: What it binds is not known.

Amplification targeted TCR beta CDR3 regions from RNA transcripts. Initially, a first-round RT-PCR of the TCR CDR3 employed the HTBI primer set. MiXCR, run by TCRdb on the multiplex PCR reads, gives a single entry per CDR3 protein. Of about 200,000 distinct CDR3 sequences in the sample, roughly a sixth are singletons; the top ten hold under 65%. The germline V gene encodes CDR1 SEHNR and CDR2 FQNEAQ (reference sequence). The V segment lost 5 bases and the J segment 4 bases; nucleotides outside the gene matches: 16. There are 17 residues in the CDR3. The sequencing input was blood. The rearrangement uses TRBV7-9 and TRBJ2-7, with 8 bases matching TRBD2. This receptor was identified in a man aged 45-65 years with Graves' hyperthyroidism. The CDR3 reads CASSAPRGTSYGYEQYF. CDR3 nucleotide sequence: TGTGCCAGCAGCGCCCCCCGCGGGACTAGTTATGGATACGAGCAGTACTTC.